This record concerns one T cell receptor beta chain sequence. The repertoire was sequenced with immunoSEQ multiplex PCR; TCRdb's copy has only in-frame clones and lacks some. The sample contains 290,000 or so clones, 80% to 85% of which appear only once. The CDR3 consists of 16 residues. CDR1 and CDR2 from the germline V gene are MRHNA and SNTAGT. With 7 bases clipped from V and 4 bases from J, the junction kept 13 bases outside the gene matches. This sample was included in a study of blood T cell repertoires in COVID-19. Study-wide background: Collection of acute and convalescent COVID-19 samples took place in the United States, Italy and Spain. Sample material is recorded as cDNA or gDNA derived from T cells, B-cell-depleted T cells, or PBMCs.

Participant ages covered about 18 to 95 years across 24 US areas. The sequenced sample consisted of PBMCs or T cells enriched from blood (not recorded which). This clonotype originated in a man aged 35-49 years who had been exposed to COVID-19. The V gene is TRBV6-4, the J gene TRBJ2-1, with TRBD2 matching over 7 bases. This CDR3 is CASIRRTRVSYNEQFF. For the CDR3, the DNA is TGTGCCAGCATTCGAAGGACTAGGGTTTCTTACAATGAGCAGTTCTTC.